These 13 T cell receptor beta chains share one sample of origin, sequenced in a study of CD8+ T cells in alopecia areata. RNA was isolated and reverse transcribed to cDNA, the sequencing template. The method was immunoSEQ multiplex PCR; TCRdb's version includes in-frame clones alone and lacks a portion of them. Among about 130,000 clones, 58% were seen once, and the ten largest hold less than 5.5%. The sequences come from CD4+ T cells sorted from blood, collected at week 0. These receptors originate from a human donor with alopecia areata.

This clone has a handful of counts. The chain couples TRBV29-1 to TRBJ2-3, with TRBD1 matching 7 bases. This CDR3 region has 11 residues. Germline-derived CDR1 and CDR2 are SQVTM and ANQGSEA. The junction had 5 bases not matched to a gene; V was cut back by 4 bases and J by 10 bases. Written as DNA, the CDR3 is TGCAGCGTTGGACGTACAGGGGCGCAGTATTTT. It specifies CSVGRTGAQYF.

This chain joins TRBV27 and TRBJ2-4, with D perhaps TRBD1 or TRBD2 (5 bases each). V lost 8 bases to trimming and J lost 5 bases, with 19 bases between them. There are 15 residues in the CDR3. Germline CDR1 MNHEY, CDR2 SMNVEV (reference sequence). The CDR3 DNA follows: TGTGCCAGCCGAACGTTAGGGACGGGCGAAAACATTCAGTACTTC. The encoded protein is CASRTLGTGENIQYF.

The chain recombines TRBV6-1 with TRBJ2-1, with unresolved D. Germline loops: CDR1 MNHNS, CDR2 SASEGT. With 6 bases removed from V and 7 bases from J, the gap between germline ends came to 16 bases. This CDR3 spans 14 amino acids. The CDR3 is CASSILRVVNEQFF. CDR3 DNA: TGTGCCAGCAGCATTTTGAGAGTCGTAAATGAGCAGTTCTTC.

This clone was picked up a small number of times. In the same sample, other DNA sequences code for this CDR3. The genes are TRBV5-1 and TRBJ1-2; D is undetermined. There are 13 residues in the CDR3. Deletions cut 0 bases from V and 0 bases from J, with 3 bases between. Germline lookup yields CDR1 SGHRS and CDR2 YFSETQ. CDR3 sequence reads: CASSLGTNYGYTF. The CDR3 bases are TGCGCCAGCAGCTTGGGAACTAACTATGGCTACACCTTC.

The chain employs TRBV9 and TRBJ1-1; D is possibly TRBD1 (5 bases). V dropped 0 bases and J dropped 5 bases, with 8 bases sitting between them. CDR3 length equals 13 residues. In germline, CDR1 is SGDLS, CDR2 YYNGEE. The CDR3 is CASSVERGTEAFF. CDR3 DNA: TGTGCCAGCAGCGTAGAAAGGGGTACTGAAGCTTTCTTT.

The J gene is TRBJ2-5, the V gene TRBV9; D possibly uses TRBD1 or TRBD2 (6 bases each). Trimming stripped 3 bases from V and 3 bases from J, with 9 bases between. The CDR3 is 13 residues long. Germline lookup yields CDR1 SGDLS and CDR2 YYNGEE. DNA of the CDR3: TGTGCCAGCAGCGGGGGGGCCGAAGAGACCCAGTACTTC. This encodes CASSGGAEETQYF.

The V gene is TRBV5-6, the J gene TRBJ1-2; D remains unclear. From germline, CDR1 is SGHDT and CDR2 YYEEEE. The CDR3 totals 16 residues. V was pared by 6 bases and J by 5 bases, with 23 bases between. The CDR3 DNA sequence: TGTGCCAGCACCATTGGCGGGATGAACGGAGCTTATGGCTACACCTTC. This translates into CASTIGGMNGAYGYTF.

The chain joins TRBV5-1 to TRBJ1-5; D gene ambiguous. Germline loops: CDR1 SGHRS, CDR2 YFSETQ. The CDR3 has 15 amino acids. Trimming cost V 0 bases and J 0 bases, with 7 bases left between them. DNA of the CDR3: TGCGCCAGCAGCTTGGTGGGGAATAGCAATCAGCCCCAGCATTTT. As protein: CASSLVGNSNQPQHF. Based on the CDR3 plus reference TRBV5-1 and TRBJ1-5, the full variable domain is KAGVTQTPRYLIKTRGQQVTLSCSPISGHRSVSWYQQTPGQGLQFLFEYFSETQRNKGNFPGRFSGRQFSNSRSEMNVSTLELGDSALYLCASSLVGNSNQPQHFGDGTRLSIL.

The chain joins TRBV10-3 to TRBJ2-7; 10 nucleotides line up with TRBD1. V lost 6 bases, J lost 6 bases, and 5 bases stayed unmatched. Germline values: CDR1 ENHRY, CDR2 SYGVKD. This CDR3 is 13 amino acids long. The CDR3 DNA reads TGTGCCATCAGGGGGACAGGGGATGGCGAGCAGTACTTC. This gives the protein CAIRGTGDGEQYF.

V and J are TRBV29-1 and TRBJ1-2, with D unresolved. V shed 3 bases and J shed 8 bases, with 16 bases lying between them. Germline V CDR1 and CDR2: SQVTM, ANQGSEA. This CDR3 region has 13 residues. CDR3 nucleotides: TGCAGCGTTGATCCTCCCACGTTGGACGGCTACACCTTC. Its protein product is CSVDPPTLDGYTF.

The rearrangement joins TRBV4-1 to TRBJ2-7, with 11 bases lining up with TRBD1. Germline V gene data show CDR1 as MGHRA and CDR2 as YSYEKL. CDR3 size: 14 residues. J was trimmed by 5 bases and V by 1 base; bases with no gene match: 1. The CDR3: CASSQGDRGDEQYF. In DNA, the CDR3 is TGCGCCAGCAGCCAAGGGGACAGGGGGGACGAGCAGTACTTC.

V gene TRBV9 combines with J gene TRBJ2-3; 8 bases are a match to TRBD2. The CDR3 totals 15 residues. V lost 2 bases, J lost 2 bases, and 4 bases stayed unmatched. Germline values: CDR1 SGDLS, CDR2 YYNGEE. In DNA, the CDR3 is TGTGCCAGCAGCGTGGCAGCGGGGGTCACAGATACGCAGTATTTT. Residues: CASSVAAGVTDTQYF.

This clone occurred a few times. This chain links TRBV10-3 with TRBJ2-1, with D perhaps TRBD2 (6 bases). CDR1 and CDR2 (germline): ENHRY, SYGVKD. V lost 3 bases and J 4 bases, leaving 16 bases between the germline ends. The CDR3 covers 16 residues. The CDR3 DNA sequence: TGTGCCATCAGTGATCCGGGGCTTGGAGGGTACAATGAGCAGTTCTTC. Translated: CAISDPGLGGYNEQFF.